This T cell receptor (beta chain) comes out of a study of blood T cells in healthy people across ages. Overall study context: Roughly one uniquely barcoded beta molecule per two T cells was captured.

A J-beta primer mix and a sample-barcoded 5' primer were used in a second PCR of roughly 6 to 11 cycles. TCRdb re-analysed the 5' RACE reads in MiXCR, keeping a single row per CDR3 protein. The sample shows 800,000 to 950,000 distinct CDR3 sequences, around 49% of them seen only once. Each donor gave approximately 9.7 milliliters of peripheral blood. Every sample gave at least 5 micrograms of total RNA when it was extracted. V shed 4 bases and J shed 4 bases, with 15 bases lying between them. The CDR3 has 15 amino acids. In germline, CDR1 is MDHEN, CDR2 SYDVKM. Notes on the study in general: Researchers said unsorted PBMCs prevented a conclusive naive versus antigen-experienced comparison.

In the case of this clonotype: Its antigen is still unknown.

The material sequenced was blood. The J gene is TRBJ2-3, the V gene TRBV28, with D tentatively TRBD2 (5 bases). This TCR was sampled from a man younger than 40 in good health. This CDR3 is CASSSGGRSPDTQYF. CDR3 in DNA: TGTGCCAGCAGTTCCGGAGGTAGATCTCCAGATACGCAGTATTTT.